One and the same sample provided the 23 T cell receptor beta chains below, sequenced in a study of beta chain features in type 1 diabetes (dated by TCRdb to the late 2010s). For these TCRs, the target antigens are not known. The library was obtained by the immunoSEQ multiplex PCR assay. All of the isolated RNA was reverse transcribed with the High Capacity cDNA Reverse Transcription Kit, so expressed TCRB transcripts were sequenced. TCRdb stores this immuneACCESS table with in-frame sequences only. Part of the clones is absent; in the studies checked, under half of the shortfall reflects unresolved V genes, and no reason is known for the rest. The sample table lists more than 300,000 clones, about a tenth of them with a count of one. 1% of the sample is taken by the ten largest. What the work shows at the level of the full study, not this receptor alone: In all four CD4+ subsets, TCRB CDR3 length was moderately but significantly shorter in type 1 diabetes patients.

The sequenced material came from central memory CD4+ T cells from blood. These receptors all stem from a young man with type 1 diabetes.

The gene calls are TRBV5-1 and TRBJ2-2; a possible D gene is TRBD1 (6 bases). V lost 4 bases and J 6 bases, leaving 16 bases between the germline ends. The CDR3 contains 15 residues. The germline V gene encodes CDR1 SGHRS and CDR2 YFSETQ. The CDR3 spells CASSLQGLESGELFF. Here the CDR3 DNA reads TGCGCCAGCAGCCTACAGGGTCTTGAGTCCGGGGAGCTGTTTTTT.

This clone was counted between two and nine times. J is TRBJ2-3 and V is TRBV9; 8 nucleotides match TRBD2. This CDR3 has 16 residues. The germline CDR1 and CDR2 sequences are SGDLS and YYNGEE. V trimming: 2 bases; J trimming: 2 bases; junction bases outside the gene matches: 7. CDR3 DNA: TGTGCCAGCAGCGTCGGACTAGCCGGAGTCACAGATACGCAGTATTTT. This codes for CASSVGLAGVTDTQYF.

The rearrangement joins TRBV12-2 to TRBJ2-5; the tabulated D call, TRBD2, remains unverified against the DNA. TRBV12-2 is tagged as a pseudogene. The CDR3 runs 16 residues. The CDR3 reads CASRHGDWRGEETQYF. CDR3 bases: TGTGCAAGTCGCCATGGGGACTGGCGGGGGGAAGAGACCCAGTACTTC.

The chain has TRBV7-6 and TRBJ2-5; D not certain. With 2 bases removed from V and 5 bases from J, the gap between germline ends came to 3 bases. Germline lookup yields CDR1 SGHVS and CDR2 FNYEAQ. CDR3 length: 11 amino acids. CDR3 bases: TGTGCCAGCAGCTTATCCGAGACCCAGTACTTC. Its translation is CASSLSETQYF.

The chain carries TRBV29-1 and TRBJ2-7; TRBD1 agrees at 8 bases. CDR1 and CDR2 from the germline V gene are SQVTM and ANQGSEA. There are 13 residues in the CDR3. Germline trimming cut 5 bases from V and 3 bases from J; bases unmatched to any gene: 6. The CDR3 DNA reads TGCAGCGTTATCGGACAGGGCGACTACGAGCAGTACTTC. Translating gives CSVIGQGDYEQYF.

For the CDR3, the DNA is TGTGCCGGGCGGGACAGCTATAATTCACCCCTCCACTTT. Protein sequence: CAGRDSYNSPLHF. The chain has TRBV7-2 and TRBJ1-6; the match to TRBD1 covers 7 bases. This CDR3 has 13 residues. Trimming at V came to 11 bases and at J to 3 bases, leaving 4 bases not matched to a gene. Germline-derived CDR1 and CDR2 are SGHTA and FQGNSA.

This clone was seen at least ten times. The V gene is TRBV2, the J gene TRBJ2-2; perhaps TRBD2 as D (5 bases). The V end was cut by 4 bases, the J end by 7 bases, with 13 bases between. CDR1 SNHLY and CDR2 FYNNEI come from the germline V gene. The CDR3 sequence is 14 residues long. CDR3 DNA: TGTGCCAGCAGTGCTGCGGCTGGAGGCGGGGAGCTGTTTTTT. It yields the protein CASSAAAGGGELFF. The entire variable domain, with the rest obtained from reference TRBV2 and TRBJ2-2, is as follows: EPEVTQTPSHQVTQMGQEVILRCVPISNHLYFYWYRQILGQKVEFLVSFYNNEISEKSEIFDDQFSVERPDGSNFTLKIRSTKLEDSAMYFCASSAAAGGGELFFGEGSRLTVL.

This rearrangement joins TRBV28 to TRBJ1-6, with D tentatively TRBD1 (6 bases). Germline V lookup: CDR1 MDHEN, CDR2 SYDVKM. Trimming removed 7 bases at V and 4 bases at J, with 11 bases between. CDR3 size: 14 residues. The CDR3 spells CASKGGGYNSPLHF. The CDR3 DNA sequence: TGTGCCAGCAAGGGAGGGGGATATAATTCACCCCTCCACTTT.

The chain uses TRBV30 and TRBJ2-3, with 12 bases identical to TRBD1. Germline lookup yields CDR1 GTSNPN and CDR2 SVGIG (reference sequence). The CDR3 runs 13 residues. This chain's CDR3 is CAGDRGRTDTQYF. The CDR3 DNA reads TGTGCTGGGGACAGGGGGCGAACAGATACGCAGTATTTT. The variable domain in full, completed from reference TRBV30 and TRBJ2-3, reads SQTIHQWPATLVQPVGSPLSLECTVEGTSNPNLYWYRQAAGRGLQLLFYSVGIGQISSEVPQNLSASRPQDRQFILSSKKLLLSDSGFYLCAGDRGRTDTQYFGPGTRLTVL.

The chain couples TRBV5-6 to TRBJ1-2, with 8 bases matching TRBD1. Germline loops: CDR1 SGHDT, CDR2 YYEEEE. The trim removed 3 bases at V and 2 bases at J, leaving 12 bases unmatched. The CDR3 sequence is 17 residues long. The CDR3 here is CASSSTGAWAPNYGYTF. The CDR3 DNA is TGTGCCAGCAGCTCGACAGGGGCGTGGGCCCCAAACTATGGCTACACCTTC.

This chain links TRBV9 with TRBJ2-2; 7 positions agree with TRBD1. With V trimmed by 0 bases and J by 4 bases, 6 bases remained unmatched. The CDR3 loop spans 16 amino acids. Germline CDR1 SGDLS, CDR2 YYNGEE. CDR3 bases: TGTGCCAGCAGCGTAGGTTCAGACAGGGCCACCGGGGAGCTGTTTTTT. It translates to CASSVGSDRATGELFF.

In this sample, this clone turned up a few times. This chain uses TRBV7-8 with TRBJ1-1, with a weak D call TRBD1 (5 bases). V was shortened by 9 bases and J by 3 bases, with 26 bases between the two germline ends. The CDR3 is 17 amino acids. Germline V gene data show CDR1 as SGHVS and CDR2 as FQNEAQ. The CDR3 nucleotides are TGTGCCAGTACGATCATGGGGGGACTTTCGTCGGACACTGAAGCTTTCTTT. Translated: CASTIMGGLSSDTEAFF.

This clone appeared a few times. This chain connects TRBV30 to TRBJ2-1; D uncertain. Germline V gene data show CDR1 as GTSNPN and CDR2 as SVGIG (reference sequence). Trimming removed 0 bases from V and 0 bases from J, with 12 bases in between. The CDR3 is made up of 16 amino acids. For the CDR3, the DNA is TGTGCCTGGAGTGTACCTGGGCTGTCCTCCTACAATGAGCAGTTCTTC. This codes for CAWSVPGLSSYNEQFF.

The CDR3 sequence is CASSLESNTGELFF. The CDR3 DNA is TGTGCCAGCAGCTTAGAATCGAACACCGGGGAGCTGTTTTTT. The gene calls are TRBV7-9 and TRBJ2-2; D is ambiguous. Deletions cut 1 base from V and 0 bases from J, with 3 bases between. Germline CDR1 and CDR2: SEHNR and FQNEAQ (reference sequence). CDR3 length equals 14 residues.

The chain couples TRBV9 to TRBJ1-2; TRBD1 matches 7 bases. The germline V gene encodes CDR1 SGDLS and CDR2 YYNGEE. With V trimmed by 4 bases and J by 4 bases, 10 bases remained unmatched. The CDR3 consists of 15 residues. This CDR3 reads CASSPGSGGTYGYTF. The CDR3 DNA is TGTGCCAGCAGCCCCGGTTCAGGGGGAACCTATGGCTACACCTTC.

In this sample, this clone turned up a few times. The DNA of the CDR3 is TGTGCCAGCAGTACGTCCCGAAATGGCTACACCTTC. Translating gives CASSTSRNGYTF. The chain recombines TRBV2 with TRBJ1-2, with D unclear. Germline V gene sequence: CDR1 SNHLY, CDR2 FYNNEI. The CDR3 spans 12 residues. The V and J ends lost 5 bases and 6 bases respectively, with 10 bases between them.

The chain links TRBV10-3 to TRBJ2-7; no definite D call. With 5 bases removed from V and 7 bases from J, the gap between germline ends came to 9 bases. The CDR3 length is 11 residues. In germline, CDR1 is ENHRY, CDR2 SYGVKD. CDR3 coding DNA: TGTGCCATCAGTCTTGACAAAGAGCAGTACTTC. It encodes CAISLDKEQYF.

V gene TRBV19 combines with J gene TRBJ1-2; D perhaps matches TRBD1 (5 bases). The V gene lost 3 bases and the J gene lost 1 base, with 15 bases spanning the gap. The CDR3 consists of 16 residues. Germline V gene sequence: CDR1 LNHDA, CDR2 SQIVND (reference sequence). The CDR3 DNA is TGTGCCAGTAGTATGGTCCTCAGGGACCTTAACTATGGCTACACCTTC. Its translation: CASSMVLRDLNYGYTF.

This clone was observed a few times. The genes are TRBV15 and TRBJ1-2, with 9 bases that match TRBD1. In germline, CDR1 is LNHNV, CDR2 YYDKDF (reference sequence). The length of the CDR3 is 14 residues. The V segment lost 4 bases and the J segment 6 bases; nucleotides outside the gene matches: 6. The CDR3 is CATSMDRGINGYTF. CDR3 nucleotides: TGTGCCACCAGCATGGACAGGGGAATTAATGGCTACACCTTC.

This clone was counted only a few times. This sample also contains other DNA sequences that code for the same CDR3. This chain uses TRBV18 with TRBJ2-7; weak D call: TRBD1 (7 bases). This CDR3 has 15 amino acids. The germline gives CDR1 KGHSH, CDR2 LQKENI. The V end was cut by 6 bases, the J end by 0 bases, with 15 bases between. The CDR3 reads CASSGRGTDSYEQYF. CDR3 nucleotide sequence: TGTGCCAGCTCGGGGCGCGGGACAGACTCCTACGAGCAGTACTTC.

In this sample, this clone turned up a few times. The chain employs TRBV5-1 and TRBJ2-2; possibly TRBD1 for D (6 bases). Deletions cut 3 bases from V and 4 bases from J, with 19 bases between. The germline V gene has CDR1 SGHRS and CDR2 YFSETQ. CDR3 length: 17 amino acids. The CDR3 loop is CASSSTGPLIITGELFF. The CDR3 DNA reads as TGCGCCAGCAGCTCGACAGGACCCCTAATTATCACCGGGGAGCTGTTTTTT.

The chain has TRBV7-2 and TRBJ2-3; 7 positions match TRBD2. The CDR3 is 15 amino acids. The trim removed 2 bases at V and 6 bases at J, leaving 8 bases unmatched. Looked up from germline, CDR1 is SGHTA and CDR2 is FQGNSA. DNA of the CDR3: TGTGCCAGCAGCTTACAGTCGGGAGCGGGGGATACGCAGTATTTT. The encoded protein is CASSLQSGAGDTQYF.

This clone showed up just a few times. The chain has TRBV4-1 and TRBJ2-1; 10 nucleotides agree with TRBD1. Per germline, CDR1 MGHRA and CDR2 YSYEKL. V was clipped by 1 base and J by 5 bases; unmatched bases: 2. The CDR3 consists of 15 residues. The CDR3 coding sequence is TGCGCCAGCAGCCAAGGGACAGGGGGTCACAATGAGCAGTTCTTC. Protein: CASSQGTGGHNEQFF.